This T cell receptor (beta chain) was recorded in a study of identical twins. Study findings and constraints: Abundant beta clonotypes from cord blood had fewer insertions, unlike memory repertoires, which showed none.

CDR1 and CDR2 (germline): SGHNT, YYREEE (reference sequence). V shed 0 bases and J 6 bases; nucleotides not matched to a gene: 10. The CDR3 runs to 16 residues. Remarks on this clonotype: Its antigen is unknown.

Each CDR3 protein is one row after TCRdb ran MiXCR on the 5' RACE reads. Of hundreds of thousands of distinct CDR3 sequences detected, 8.6% appear once; the ten largest clones hold around 0.98%. The same data also contributed to another study, on yellow fever vaccine responses in identical twins.

This clonotype was sampled from a young woman in good health. V is TRBV5-4 and J is TRBJ1-2; 8 bases are a match to TRBD1. Sequencing used PBMCs. CDR3 amino acids: CASSLDLSTGAHGYTF. CDR3 in DNA: TGTGCCAGCAGCTTGGACCTATCGACAGGGGCCCATGGCTACACCTTC.